The 30 T cell receptor beta chains reported below all come from one sample, sequenced in a study of T cell responses to AZD1222 COVID-19 vaccine. Clones were sequenced by immunoSEQ multiplex PCR, and TCRdb holds only the in-frame ones, with some missing. The data contain tens of thousands of clones, over 85% of them seen just once; the ten biggest clones take up 8.1%. The sequences come from peripheral blood, collected on day 0 of AZD1222 vaccination. These receptor sequences come from an adult in good health.

The genes are TRBV19 and TRBJ2-4; 12 bases are shared with TRBD2. J was trimmed by 5 bases and V by 6 bases; bases with no gene match: 17. Germline V gene sequence: CDR1 LNHDA, CDR2 SQIVND (reference sequence). This CDR3 is built from 19 residues. As DNA, the CDR3 is TGTGCCAGTAGCCTGGGGGAGGACCTAGCGGGAGGGGAACAAAACATTCAGTACTTC. Its translation: CASSLGEDLAGGEQNIQYF.

The chain combines TRBV7-2 with TRBJ2-7; 8 nucleotides align to TRBD2. In germline, CDR1 is SGHTA, CDR2 FQGNSA. This CDR3 spans 17 amino acids. The V gene end was trimmed by 1 base and the J gene end by 0 bases; junction bases not matched to a gene: 8. The DNA of the CDR3 is TGTGCCAGCAGCTTAGGCGGGAGGTCAGTAAGCTCCTACGAGCAGTACTTC. Its translation is CASSLGGRSVSSYEQYF.

This chain links TRBV19 with TRBJ2-2, with D perhaps TRBD1 (5 bases). This CDR3 is built from 11 residues. V lost 6 bases to trimming and J lost 7 bases, with 6 bases between them. Germline values: CDR1 LNHDA, CDR2 SQIVND (reference sequence). The CDR3 nucleotides read TGTGCCAGTAGGACAGTCGGGGAGCTGTTTTTT. Translating gives CASRTVGELFF.

The chain carries TRBV20-1 and TRBJ2-7; 10 bases agree with TRBD2. Germline CDR1 reads DFQATT; CDR2 reads SNEGSKA (reference sequence). V gave up 3 bases and J gave up 3 bases; unmatched junction bases: 11. This CDR3 spans 16 amino acids. This chain's CDR3 is CSASPPTSGPYYEQYF. CDR3 DNA: TGCAGTGCTAGTCCCCCGACTAGCGGGCCTTACTACGAGCAGTACTTC.

The V gene is TRBV3-1 (or the pseudogene TRBV3-2), the J gene TRBJ2-7, with D perhaps matching TRBD2 (6 bases). There are 19 residues in the CDR3. Trimming took off 0 bases at V and 3 bases at J, with 24 bases between the two ends. Germline V gene data show CDR1 as LGHDT and CDR2 as YNNKEL (reference sequence). The CDR3 DNA reads as TGTGCCAGCAGCCAAGATGGGGGTAGCGGCTTTACCCGTTTCTACGAGCAGTACTTC. Protein sequence: CASSQDGGSGFTRFYEQYF.

J is TRBJ2-7 and V is TRBV7-2, with TRBD1 matching 8 bases. Germline CDR1 and CDR2: SGHTA and FQGNSA. With V trimmed by 7 bases and J by 4 bases, 9 bases remained unmatched. The CDR3 consists of 14 residues. The CDR3: CASTHATGVYEQYF. CDR3 DNA: TGTGCCAGCACTCACGCGACAGGGGTTTACGAGCAGTACTTC.

This clone was recorded once. The chain links TRBV14 to TRBJ2-1, with D possibly TRBD1 on 6 matching bases. Germline V gene data show CDR1 as SGHDN and CDR2 as FVKESK. There are 16 residues in the CDR3. V dropped 0 bases and J dropped 0 bases, with 9 bases sitting between them. The CDR3 DNA sequence: TGTGCCAGCAGCCAAGAGGGGGCCCTCTCCTACAATGAGCAGTTCTTC. Amino acids: CASSQEGALSYNEQFF.

The rearrangement uses TRBV5-4 and TRBJ1-4; 7 positions match TRBD1. The J segment lost 2 bases and the V segment lost 4 bases, leaving 2 bases of the junction unmatched. Germline CDR1 is SGHNT and CDR2 is YYREEE (reference sequence). This CDR3 comprises 14 residues. The CDR3 DNA is TGTGCCAGCAGCCAGGGGGTCACTAATGAAAAACTGTTTTTT. Translated: CASSQGVTNEKLFF.

This chain connects TRBV5-8 to TRBJ1-4; D is undetermined. The CDR3 is 14 residues long. CDR1 and CDR2 from the germline V gene are SGHTS and YDEGEE. With 4 bases removed from V and 2 bases from J, the gap between germline ends came to 9 bases. The CDR3 sequence is CASSPLWTNEKLFF. The CDR3 nucleotides are TGTGCCAGCAGCCCCCTTTGGACTAATGAAAAACTGTTTTTT.

This clone was observed a handful of times. J is TRBJ2-7 and V is TRBV23-1, with 12 bases identical to TRBD2. TRBV23-1 is recorded as an ORF, its role being uncertain. The CDR3 extends over 19 amino acids. J gave up 0 bases and V 8 bases, and 17 bases lay outside the gene matches. CDR3 bases: TGCGCCAGCTCCCAAAGGTCCAGGACTAGCGGGGCTAGCTCCTACGAGCAGTACTTC. This encodes CASSQRSRTSGASSYEQYF.

V gene TRBV3-1 (or the pseudogene TRBV3-2) combines with J gene TRBJ1-5; the match to TRBD1 covers 11 bases. J lost 4 bases, V lost 3 bases, and 2 bases had no gene match. This CDR3 spans 15 amino acids. CDR1 and CDR2 (germline): LGHDT, YNNKEL (reference sequence). The CDR3 region is CASSQGTGGNQPQHF. The CDR3 DNA reads TGTGCCAGCAGCCAGGGGACAGGGGGTAATCAGCCCCAGCATTTT.

About this clone itself: It is unclear where the CDR3 begins or ends on the DNA, so no DNA is shown, and the CDR3 is as TCRdb lists it. V and J are TRBV2 and TRBJ2-7; TRBD1 is taken as the D call from the table, unchecked against the DNA. With termini counted, the CDR3 has 13 amino acids. CDR1 and CDR2 (germline): SNHLY, FYNNEI. CDR3 in amino acids: CASILEGADEQYF.

The V and J genes are TRBV7-8 and TRBJ1-2, with D perhaps TRBD1 (5 bases). The CDR3 totals 14 residues. Germline CDR1 is SGHVS and CDR2 is FQNEAQ. V shed 5 bases and J shed 4 bases, with 14 bases lying between them. The CDR3 reads CASSLHGQAYGYTF. DNA of the CDR3: TGTGCCAGCAGCCTACACGGACAAGCCTATGGCTACACCTTC.

V gene TRBV13 combines with J gene TRBJ2-7; D unclear. The CDR3 sequence is 12 residues long. V lost 3 bases and J lost 3, with 6 bases in between. Germline V lookup: CDR1 PRHDT, CDR2 FYEKMQ (reference sequence). DNA for the CDR3: TGTGCCAGCAGCTTGGGTAACTACGAGCAGTACTTC. Encoded protein: CASSLGNYEQYF. Together with reference TRBV13 and TRBJ2-7, the CDR3 gives the full variable domain: AAGVIQSPRHLIKEKRETATLKCYPIPRHDTVYWYQQGPGQDPQFLISFYEKMQSDKGSIPDRFSAQQFSDYHSELNMSSLELGDSALYFCASSLGNYEQYFGPGTRLTVT.

This clone occurred once. The chain carries TRBV11-3 and TRBJ2-1, with D tentatively TRBD2 (5 bases). CDR1 and CDR2 from the germline V gene are SGHNT and YENEEA. The CDR3 is 12 residues long. Trimming cost V 4 bases and J 11 bases, with 12 bases left between them. The CDR3 protein is CASSSFGEKQFF. CDR3 nucleotide sequence: TGTGCCAGCAGCTCATTTGGGGAGAAGCAGTTCTTC.

V gene TRBV6-6 combines with J gene TRBJ2-2; no clear D gene. V was pared by 7 bases and J by 4 bases, with 10 bases between. The CDR3 is 13 residues long. CDR1 MNHNY and CDR2 SVGAGI come from the germline V gene (reference sequence). CDR3: CASNLGLTGELFF. In DNA, the CDR3 is TGTGCCAGCAACTTAGGCCTCACCGGGGAGCTGTTTTTT.

To note about this clone: Additional DNA sequences in this sample encode the identical CDR3. This chain joins TRBV5-4 and TRBJ2-7; TRBD1 matches 7 bases. The CDR3 has 13 residues. Trimming at V came to 2 bases and at J to 2 bases, leaving 1 base not matched to a gene. Germline CDR1 is SGHNT and CDR2 is YYREEE (reference sequence). The CDR3 DNA follows: TGTGCCAGCAGCTTAGACAGGGCCTACGAGCAGTACTTC. Amino acids: CASSLDRAYEQYF.

This chain connects TRBV6-6 to TRBJ1-5, with D uncertain. Trimming pared 2 bases from V and 1 base from J, leaving 6 bases between. Germline loops: CDR1 MNHNY, CDR2 SVGAGI (reference sequence). CDR3 length equals 14 residues. The CDR3 nucleotides are TGTGCCAGCAGTTACCCCCAGAGCAATCAGCCCCAGCATTTT. Protein: CASSYPQSNQPQHF.

The V and J genes are TRBV5-1 and TRBJ2-2, with unresolved D. CDR1 is SGHRS, CDR2 YFSETQ, per germline. The length of the CDR3 is 14 residues. V shed 1 base and J shed 1 base, with 5 bases lying between them. CDR3 amino acids: CASSLLVNTGELFF. The CDR3 region has the DNA TGCGCCAGCAGCTTGCTAGTGAACACCGGGGAGCTGTTTTTT.

The chain is built from TRBV15 and TRBJ1-2, with D uncertain. V gave up 6 bases and J gave up 0 bases, with 8 bases separating them. Germline assignment: CDR1 LNHNV and CDR2 YYDKDF (reference sequence). The CDR3 loop spans 13 amino acids. CDR3 nucleotide sequence: TGTGCCACCAGGACCCAAACTAACTATGGCTACACCTTC. This gives the protein CATRTQTNYGYTF.

The table lists this clone with a few counts. The chain links TRBV7-6 to TRBJ2-1; the D is unclear. Germline V CDR1 and CDR2: SGHVS, FNYEAQ. CDR3 length: 20 amino acids. Trimming removed 5 bases at V and 2 bases at J, with 28 bases between. The CDR3 region is CASSLPLRQRKGPAYNEQFF. In DNA form, the CDR3 reads TGTGCCAGCAGCCTACCCTTAAGGCAGCGAAAGGGCCCCGCCTACAATGAGCAGTTCTTC.

The V gene is TRBV28, the J gene TRBJ2-5, with 12 bases aligning to TRBD2. Per germline, CDR1 MDHEN and CDR2 SYDVKM. V lost 4 bases and J lost 5; bases outside the gene matches: 5. The length of the CDR3 is 15 residues. The CDR3 loop is CASSSSGGARETQYF. The CDR3 DNA reads as TGTGCCAGCAGTTCTAGCGGGGGGGCCAGGGAGACCCAGTACTTC.

The chain has TRBV19 and TRBJ1-1; TRBD1 matches 9 bases. The CDR3 is made up of 13 amino acids. In germline, CDR1 is LNHDA, CDR2 SQIVND (reference sequence). V lost 7 bases and J lost 5; bases outside the gene matches: 5. CDR3 coding DNA: TGTGCCAGTACCCGGGACAGGGCTACTGAAGCTTTCTTT. Its translation: CASTRDRATEAFF.

This clone showed up just once. The V gene is TRBV5-8, the J gene TRBJ1-1; D is possibly TRBD1 (5 bases). V was cut by 7 bases and J by 6 bases, with 16 bases left in between. Germline values: CDR1 SGHTS, CDR2 YDEGEE. The CDR3 extends over 13 amino acids. In nucleotides, the CDR3 is TGTGCCAGCTTAGGGGAGAACGGGCCTGAAGCTTTCTTT. Translated, it gives CASLGENGPEAFF.

V is TRBV9 and J is TRBJ1-2; the D is unclear. Germline CDR1 SGDLS, CDR2 YYNGEE. This CDR3 comprises 13 residues. Trimming took 3 bases from V and 4 from J, leaving 10 bases between them. The CDR3 sequence: CASSATSSYGYTF. In DNA form, the CDR3 reads TGTGCCAGCAGCGCTACATCCTCCTATGGCTACACCTTC.

The rearrangement joins TRBV5-1 to TRBJ2-3, with 12 bases fitting TRBD2. Germline V gene data show CDR1 as SGHRS and CDR2 as YFSETQ. V lost 1 base, J lost 7 bases, and 13 bases stayed unmatched. The CDR3 extends over 18 amino acids. The CDR3 nucleotides are TGCGCCAGCAGCTTGTTGTTTAAGACTAGCGGGGGCCGGAATACGCAGTATTTT. It specifies CASSLLFKTSGGRNTQYF.

This clone has just one count. The chain has TRBV18 and TRBJ1-2; D call uncertain. This CDR3 is built from 15 residues. The germline V and J ends were trimmed by 3 bases and 0 bases, with 11 bases remaining between them. Germline CDR1 KGHSH, CDR2 LQKENI. The chain's CDR3 is CASSPEAGPNYGYTF. The DNA of the CDR3 is TGTGCCAGCTCACCGGAGGCGGGTCCTAACTATGGCTACACCTTC.

The CDR3 nucleotides are TGTGCCAGCAGCTCTCGGCAGGGGGGGACCGGGGAGCTGTTTTTT. Encoded protein: CASSSRQGGTGELFF. The chain recombines TRBV7-6 with TRBJ2-2; D may match TRBD1 or TRBD2 (7 bases each). V was cut by 4 bases and J by 5 bases, with 14 bases left in between. CDR1 and CDR2 from the germline V gene are SGHVS and FNYEAQ. This CDR3 spans 15 amino acids. The variable domain in full, with the rest retrieved from reference TRBV7-6 and TRBJ2-2, is GAGVSQSPRYKVTKRGQDVALRCDPISGHVSLYWYRQALGQGPEFLTYFNYEAQQDKSGLPNDRFSAERPEGSISTLTIQRTEQRDSAMYRCASSSRQGGTGELFFGEGSRLTVL.

The J gene is TRBJ2-6, the V gene TRBV6-2 or TRBV6-3; 7 bases agree with TRBD2. The germline V gene has CDR1 MNHEY and CDR2 SVGEGT. This CDR3 comprises 18 residues. V trimming: 5 bases; J trimming: 2 bases; junction bases outside the gene matches: 12. CDR3 nucleotides: TGTGCCAGCAGTGGCTGGGGGGGTGGCGTCCCTGGGGCCAACGTCCTGACTTTC. It translates to CASSGWGGGVPGANVLTF.

This chain links TRBV5-8 with TRBJ2-5, with 7 bases that match TRBD1. Germline values: CDR1 SGHTS, CDR2 YDEGEE. The CDR3 spans 13 residues. After removal of 2 bases from V and 5 bases from J, the junction contained 3 bases not matched to a gene. The CDR3 here is CASSFRGQETQYF. The CDR3 nucleotides read TGTGCCAGCAGCTTCCGGGGACAGGAGACCCAGTACTTC.